This T cell receptor (beta chain) emerged from a study of blood T cells in healthy people across ages. Each individual donor underwent a draw of around 9.8 milliliters of peripheral blood. This CDR3 has 19 residues. Trimming took 0 bases from V and 0 from J; bases not matched to a gene: 11. CDR1 SGDLS and CDR2 YYNGEE come from the germline V gene. Primed by a sample-barcoded 5' primer and a J-beta primer mix, a second PCR proceeded for about 6 to 12 cycles. A single record per CDR3 protein comes from TCRdb applying MiXCR to the 5' RACE reads. The table has roughly 650,000 distinct CDR3 sequences, approximately 30% seen once. This clonotype was detected many times.

V usage is TRBV9 and J usage is TRBJ2-3; 9 bases agree with TRBD2. The receptor comes from a woman of 80 years or more in good health. Material: blood. This CDR3 is CASSVEASGVQSSTDTQYF. As DNA, the CDR3 is TGTGCCAGCAGCGTAGAGGCTAGCGGGGTGCAATCTAGCACAGATACGCAGTATTTT.